This T cell receptor beta chain comes out of a study of cytomegalovirus exposure and HLA in healthy donors. Overall study results and limits: With further analysis later on, most CMV-associated TCR beta chains appeared HLA-restricted. Later, TCR association rates were found to vary by HLA locus, highest for DRB1 and lowest for HLA-C. The study carried out a later analysis of TCR beta sequences. It associated approximately 16,000 of them with specific HLA alleles at a false discovery rate of 0.05. Testing in vitro showed three CMV-associated chains specific for CMV antigens.

In the PCR, 60 Vbeta and 13 Jbeta primers were used. Libraries were prepared by immunoSEQ multiplex PCR; TCRdb keeps only in-frame clonotypes and omits some of them. This sample has 100,000 to 150,000 clones, with roughly 80% found just once. Germline lookup yields CDR1 ENHRY and CDR2 SYGVKD. Germline trimming cut 0 bases from V and 3 bases from J; bases unmatched to any gene: 10. CDR3 length: 18 amino acids. This clone was recorded once. Its antigen is currently unknown. This TCR came from a man in his forties or fifties in good health and CMV-seronegative. This chain links TRBV10-3 with TRBJ2-3; 9 bases are a match to TRBD2. The sequencing sample was made of PBMCs. CDR3 in DNA: TGTGCCATCAGTGAGTCGATGGTAGCGGGGGTATTGACAGATACGCAGTATTTT. Residues: CAISESMVAGVLTDTQYF.